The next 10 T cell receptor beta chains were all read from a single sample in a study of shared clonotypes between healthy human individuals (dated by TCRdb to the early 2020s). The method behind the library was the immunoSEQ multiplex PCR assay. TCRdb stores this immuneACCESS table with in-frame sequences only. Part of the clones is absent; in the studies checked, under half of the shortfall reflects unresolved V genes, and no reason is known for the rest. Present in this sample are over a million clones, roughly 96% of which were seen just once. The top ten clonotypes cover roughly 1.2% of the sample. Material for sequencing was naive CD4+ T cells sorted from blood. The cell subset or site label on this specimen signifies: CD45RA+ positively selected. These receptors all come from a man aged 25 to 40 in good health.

The CDR3 bases are TGTGCCAGCAGTGTCACAGGGGATTATGGCTACACCTTC. It specifies CASSVTGDYGYTF. The chain carries TRBV6-1 and TRBJ1-2; 7 bases are shared with TRBD1. The CDR3 runs to 13 residues. J lost 5 bases, V lost 4 bases, and 4 bases had no gene match. Germline assignment: CDR1 MNHNS and CDR2 SASEGT.

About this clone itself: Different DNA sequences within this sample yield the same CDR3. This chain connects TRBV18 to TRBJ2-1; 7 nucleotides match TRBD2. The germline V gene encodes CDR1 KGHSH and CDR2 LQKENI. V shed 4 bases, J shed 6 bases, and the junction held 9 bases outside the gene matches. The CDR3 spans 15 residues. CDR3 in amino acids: CASSRGVGGGNEQFF. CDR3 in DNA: TGTGCCAGCTCACGAGGGGTTGGCGGGGGCAATGAGCAGTTCTTC.

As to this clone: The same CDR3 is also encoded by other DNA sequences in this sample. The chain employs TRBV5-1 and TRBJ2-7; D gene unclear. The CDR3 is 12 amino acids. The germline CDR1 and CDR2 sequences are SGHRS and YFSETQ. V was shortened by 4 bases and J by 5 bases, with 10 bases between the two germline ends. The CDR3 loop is CASSPPGDEQYF. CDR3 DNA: TGCGCCAGCAGCCCCCCTGGGGACGAGCAGTACTTC. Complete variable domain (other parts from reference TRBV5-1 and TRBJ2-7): KAGVTQTPRYLIKTRGQQVTLSCSPISGHRSVSWYQQTPGQGLQFLFEYFSETQRNKGNFPGRFSGRQFSNSRSEMNVSTLELGDSALYLCASSPPGDEQYFGPGTRLTVT.

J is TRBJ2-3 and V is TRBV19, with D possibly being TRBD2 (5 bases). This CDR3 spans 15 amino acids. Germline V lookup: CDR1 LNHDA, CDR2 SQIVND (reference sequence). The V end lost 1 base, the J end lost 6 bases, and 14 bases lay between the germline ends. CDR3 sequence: CASSIGWRFQDTQYF. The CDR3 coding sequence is TGTGCCAGTAGTATAGGTTGGAGGTTTCAGGATACGCAGTATTTT.

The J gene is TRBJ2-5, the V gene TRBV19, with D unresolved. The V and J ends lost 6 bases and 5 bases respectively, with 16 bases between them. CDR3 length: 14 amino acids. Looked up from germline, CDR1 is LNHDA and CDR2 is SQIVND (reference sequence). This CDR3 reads CASRSLRQGETQYF. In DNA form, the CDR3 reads TGTGCCAGTAGATCCCTGAGACAAGGCGAGACCCAGTACTTC.

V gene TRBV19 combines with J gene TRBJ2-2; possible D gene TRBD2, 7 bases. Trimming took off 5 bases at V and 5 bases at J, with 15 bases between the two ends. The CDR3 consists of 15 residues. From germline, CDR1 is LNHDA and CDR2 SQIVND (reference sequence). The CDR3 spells CASSLLGGGTGELFF. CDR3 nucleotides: TGTGCCAGTAGTCTCTTGGGAGGGGGGACCGGGGAGCTGTTTTTT.

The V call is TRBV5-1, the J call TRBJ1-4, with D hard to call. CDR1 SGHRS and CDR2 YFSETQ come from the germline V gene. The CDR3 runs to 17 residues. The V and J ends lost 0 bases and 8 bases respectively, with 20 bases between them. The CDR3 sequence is CASSLVADPSSREKLFF. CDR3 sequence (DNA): TGCGCCAGCAGCTTGGTTGCGGACCCGAGTTCTCGGGAAAAACTGTTTTTT.

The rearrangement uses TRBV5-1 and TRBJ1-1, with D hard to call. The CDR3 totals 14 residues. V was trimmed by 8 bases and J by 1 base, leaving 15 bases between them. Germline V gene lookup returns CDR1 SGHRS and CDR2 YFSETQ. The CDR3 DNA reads TGCGCCAGTAACATGCACCCGGGGAACACTGAAGCTTTCTTT. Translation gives CASNMHPGNTEAFF.

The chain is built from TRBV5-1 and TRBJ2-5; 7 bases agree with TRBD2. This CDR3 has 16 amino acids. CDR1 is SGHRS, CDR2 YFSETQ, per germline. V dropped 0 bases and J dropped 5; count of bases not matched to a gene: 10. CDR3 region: CASSLARAGAGETQYF. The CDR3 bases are TGCGCCAGCAGCTTGGCCCGGGCGGGAGCGGGTGAGACCCAGTACTTC.

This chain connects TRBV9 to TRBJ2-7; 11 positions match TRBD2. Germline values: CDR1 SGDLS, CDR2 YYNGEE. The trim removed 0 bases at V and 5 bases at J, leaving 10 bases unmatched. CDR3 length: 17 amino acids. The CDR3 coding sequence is TGTGCCAGCAGCGTAGATGGTAGCGGGAGGGTGGGTGACGAGCAGTACTTC. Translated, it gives CASSVDGSGRVGDEQYF.